The clone carrying this T cell receptor beta chain was detected a few times. This sample was taken from a study of T cells in Graves' hyperthyroidism and ophthalmopathy. Across the study: Before any treatment, at initial diagnosis, peripheral blood was collected.

Patients aged 18 to 65 had newly diagnosed hyperthyroidism that had lasted under 2 months. Pregnant or lactating patients were excluded, as were those with uncontrolled infection or other autoimmune disease. PBMCs came from around 9.7 ml fresh peripheral blood. The TCR beta CDR3 regions underwent amplification using RNA transcripts as the source. HTBI primers drove first-round RT-PCR of the TCR CDR3. TCRdb reprocessed the multiplex PCR reads via MiXCR and lists one record per CDR3 protein. Among just under 750,000 distinct CDR3 sequences listed, 35% were seen once. Between the trimmed V and J ends, which lost 6 bases and 2 bases, there was a span of 13 bases. Germline lookup yields CDR1 SGHTA and CDR2 FQGTGA. CDR3 length: 14 residues.

The origin of this receptor is a woman aged 40 to 50 with Graves' hyperthyroidism. Sequencing used blood. The chain is built from TRBV7-3 and TRBJ1-1; no reliable D call. In nucleotides, the CDR3 is TGTGCCAGCAGTGGCAATGGGAAAAACACTGAAGCTTTCTTT. Translating gives CASSGNGKNTEAFF.